Below are 24 T cell receptor beta chains sequenced from a single sample in a study of blood T cell repertoires in COVID-19. Only in-frame clones appear in the TCRdb table, and some are missing; sequencing was by immunoSEQ multiplex PCR. There are 140,000 to 150,000 clones in the sample; about 92% occur only once, and around 1.6% lies in the top ten. The sequencing input was peripheral blood. Receptors originate from a human donor in a cohort sampled during active COVID-19.

J is TRBJ1-2 and V is TRBV30; D is possibly TRBD1 (5 bases). The length of the CDR3 is 14 residues. Germline assignment: CDR1 GTSNPN and CDR2 SVGIG (reference sequence). Deletions cut 0 bases from V and 2 bases from J, with 10 bases between. The CDR3 spells CAWSVWTTNYGYTF. DNA of the CDR3: TGTGCCTGGAGTGTATGGACAACAAACTATGGCTACACCTTC.

The CDR3 sequence: CASSVGGPDTQYF. The CDR3 DNA sequence: TGTGCCAGCAGCGTAGGTGGCCCAGATACGCAGTATTTT. The chain couples TRBV9 to TRBJ2-3; D is undetermined. The CDR3 has 13 amino acids. V lost 0 bases, J lost 4 bases, and 6 bases lay in between. Germline CDR1 and CDR2: SGDLS and YYNGEE. The variable domain in full, completed from reference TRBV9 and TRBJ2-3, reads DSGVTQTPKHLITATGQRVTLRCSPRSGDLSVYWYQQSLDQGLQFLIQYYNGEERAKGNILERFSAQQFPDLHSELNLSSLELGDSALYFCASSVGGPDTQYFGPGTRLTVL.

The rearrangement joins TRBV19 to TRBJ2-5; possibly TRBD2 for D (5 bases). This CDR3 has 13 amino acids. Germline lookup yields CDR1 LNHDA and CDR2 SQIVND (reference sequence). Trimming left V 5 bases short and J 5 bases short, with 12 bases between. As DNA, the CDR3 is TGTGCCAGTAGTGGTCTAGCCAAGGAGACCCAGTACTTC. This codes for CASSGLAKETQYF.

J is TRBJ1-6 and V is TRBV15, with TRBD1 matching over 7 bases. The V gene end was trimmed by 5 bases and the J gene end by 7 bases; junction bases not matched to a gene: 8. Germline V gives CDR1 LNHNV, CDR2 YYDKDF (reference sequence). The length of the CDR3 is 15 residues. The CDR3 DNA follows: TGTGCCACCAGCGGACAAGGGGGCGCGAATTCACCCCTCCACTTT. This codes for CATSGQGGANSPLHF. The full variable domain, with the rest looked up from reference TRBV15 and TRBJ1-6, is DAMVIQNPRYQVTQFGKPVTLSCSQTLNHNVMYWYQQKSSQAPKLLFHYYDKDFNNEADTPDNFQSRRPNTSFCFLDIRSPGLGDTAMYLCATSGQGGANSPLHFGNGTRLTVT.

This chain uses TRBV7-9 with TRBJ1-4; TRBD1 matches 9 bases. From germline, CDR1 is SEHNR and CDR2 FQNEAQ (reference sequence). The CDR3 loop spans 14 amino acids. J gave up 6 bases and V 3 bases, and 2 bases lay outside the gene matches. The CDR3 DNA reads TGTGCCAGCAGCTTGGACAGGGGAGATGAAAAACTGTTTTTT. Translated: CASSLDRGDEKLFF.

V gene TRBV18 combines with J gene TRBJ1-2; 8 bases agree with TRBD1. Losses at the gene ends were 6 bases for V and 7 bases for J; bases not matched to a gene: 10. This CDR3 is built from 14 residues. CDR1 is KGHSH and CDR2 is LQKENI in the germline V gene. CDR3 protein: CASSPDRGRGGYTF. The CDR3 coding sequence is TGTGCCAGCTCGCCTGACAGGGGAAGGGGTGGCTACACCTTC.

This clone was found once. V is TRBV9 and J is TRBJ2-7; D possibly corresponds to TRBD2 (6 bases). V lost 0 bases and J 6 bases, leaving 10 bases between the germline ends. The CDR3 spans 13 residues. Germline V CDR1 and CDR2: SGDLS, YYNGEE. CDR3 bases: TGTGCCAGCAGCGTAGGAGGAGGGCCCGAGCAGTACTTC. Amino acid sequence: CASSVGGGPEQYF. Together with reference TRBV9 and TRBJ2-7, the CDR3 gives the full variable domain: DSGVTQTPKHLITATGQRVTLRCSPRSGDLSVYWYQQSLDQGLQFLIQYYNGEERAKGNILERFSAQQFPDLHSELNLSSLELGDSALYFCASSVGGGPEQYFGPGTRLTVT.

The V call is TRBV29-1, the J call TRBJ2-1, with 10 nucleotides matching TRBD2. The CDR3 runs 11 residues. Germline values: CDR1 SQVTM, CDR2 ANQGSEA. With 6 bases clipped from V and 9 bases from J, the junction kept 2 bases outside the gene matches. The DNA of the CDR3 is TGCAGCGTCCGGACTAGCGGTGAGCAGTTCTTC. This gives the protein CSVRTSGEQFF.

The chain uses TRBV19 and TRBJ2-2; TRBD1 is a possible D gene (5 bases). CDR1 and CDR2 (germline): LNHDA, SQIVND (reference sequence). The CDR3 spans 16 residues. Trimming took off 5 bases at V and 0 bases at J, with 13 bases between the two ends. The CDR3 DNA is TGTGCCAGTAGTCCCACAGGTCCCCCGAACACCGGGGAGCTGTTTTTT. This sequence encodes CASSPTGPPNTGELFF. Filled out from reference TRBV19 and TRBJ2-2, the complete variable domain reads DGGITQSPKYLFRKEGQNVTLSCEQNLNHDAMYWYRQDPGQGLRLIYYSQIVNDFQKGDIAEGYSVSREKKESFPLTVTSAQKNPTAFYLCASSPTGPPNTGELFFGEGSRLTVL.

The V call is TRBV2, the J call TRBJ1-5, with D maybe TRBD1 (5 bases). The length of the CDR3 is 15 residues. V was clipped by 3 bases and J by 2 bases, with 11 bases between them. Germline lookup yields CDR1 SNHLY and CDR2 FYNNEI. Here the CDR3 DNA reads TGTGCCAGCAGTGATGCAGGGTGGGGCAATCAGCCCCAGCATTTT. It encodes CASSDAGWGNQPQHF.

The rearrangement links TRBV11-2 to TRBJ2-3; tentatively, D is TRBD1 (6 bases). There are 17 residues in the CDR3. Germline V gene sequence: CDR1 SGHAT, CDR2 FQNNGV. V was shortened by 4 bases and J by 0 bases, with 17 bases between the two germline ends. CDR3 protein: CASSSPLGASSTDTQYF. DNA of the CDR3: TGTGCCAGCAGCTCCCCGCTGGGGGCTTCTAGCACAGATACGCAGTATTTT.

The J gene is TRBJ2-1, the V gene TRBV15, with TRBD2 identical over 7 bases. This CDR3 has 14 residues. Germline CDR1 and CDR2: LNHNV and YYDKDF (reference sequence). Unmatched junction bases numbered 9, after V lost 5 bases and J lost 8 bases. Here the CDR3 reads CATSPGREVDEQFF. CDR3 coding DNA: TGTGCCACCAGCCCCGGTCGGGAGGTGGATGAGCAGTTCTTC.

In this sample, this clone turned up a few times. The chain combines TRBV12-3 or TRBV12-4 with TRBJ1-1; D not resolved. CDR3 size: 13 residues. Trimming left V 2 bases short and J 10 bases short, with 14 bases between. In nucleotides, the CDR3 is TGTGCCAGCAGTTTACGTTTGACTGGCGGAGCTTTCTTT. Translated, it gives CASSLRLTGGAFF.

This chain joins TRBV7-8 and TRBJ1-2; TRBD1 might be the D (6 bases). Looked up from germline, CDR1 is SGHVS and CDR2 is FQNEAQ. Trimming cost V 5 bases and J 4 bases, with 35 bases left between them. This CDR3 comprises 21 residues. CDR3 loop: CASSERDPVGNRAIPFYGYTF. The CDR3 DNA sequence: TGTGCCAGCAGCGAAAGAGACCCGGTAGGGAACAGGGCCATTCCCTTCTATGGCTACACCTTC.

The genes are TRBV2 and TRBJ1-1, with TRBD1 as a possible D gene (6 bases). Germline assignment: CDR1 SNHLY and CDR2 FYNNEI. This CDR3 contains 16 residues. Trimming took 3 bases from V and 3 from J, leaving 17 bases between them. The CDR3 nucleotides are TGTGCCAGCAGTGACCCCTACAGGGTAACTGACACTGAAGCTTTCTTT. It yields the protein CASSDPYRVTDTEAFF.

This chain joins TRBV24-1 and TRBJ2-3; 7 bases align to TRBD1. The germline V gene encodes CDR1 KGHDR and CDR2 SFDVKD. There are 14 residues in the CDR3. Trimming cost V 8 bases and J 1 base; bases outside gene matches: 5. The CDR3 here is CATKSTGGTDTQYF. The CDR3 DNA reads TGTGCCACCAAAAGCACAGGGGGCACAGATACGCAGTATTTT.

J is TRBJ2-3 and V is TRBV5-1, with 9 nucleotides matching TRBD1. V shed 7 bases and J 0 bases; nucleotides not matched to a gene: 3. Germline V gene data show CDR1 as SGHRS and CDR2 as YFSETQ. The CDR3 has 14 amino acids. The CDR3 DNA sequence: TGCGCCAGCTGGACAGGGGCTAGCACAGATACGCAGTATTTT. This codes for CASWTGASTDTQYF.

This sequence joins TRBV4-1 and TRBJ2-5; D remains ambiguous. V was cut by 4 bases and J by 4 bases, with 7 bases left in between. The CDR3 runs 12 residues. CDR1 MGHRA and CDR2 YSYEKL come from the germline V gene. CDR3 sequence (DNA): TGCGCCAGCAGCCCCCTCGGAGAGACCCAGTACTTC. It codes for CASSPLGETQYF.

The rearrangement links TRBV11-2 to TRBJ2-3; maybe TRBD2 (5 bases). Trimming cost V 5 bases and J 2 bases, with 11 bases left between them. The CDR3 is 14 amino acids. CDR1 and CDR2 from the germline V gene are SGHAT and FQNNGV. The CDR3 coding sequence is TGTGCCAGCAGCCCGGGGATGATCACAGATACGCAGTATTTT. This sequence encodes CASSPGMITDTQYF.

The rearrangement links TRBV19 to TRBJ2-1, with D perhaps TRBD1 (6 bases). The CDR3 contains 13 residues. V shed 2 bases and J shed 6 bases, with 8 bases lying between them. Germline loops: CDR1 LNHDA, CDR2 SQIVND (reference sequence). The CDR3 DNA follows: TGTGCCAGTAGTATAAACAGGGTCAATGAGCAGTTCTTC. It is translated as CASSINRVNEQFF.

As for this clone: The sample contains more than one DNA sequence encoding this CDR3. The V call is TRBV2, the J call TRBJ2-3; 12 positions agree with TRBD1. V shed 4 bases, J shed 3 bases, and the junction held 2 bases outside the gene matches. Germline V gene lookup returns CDR1 SNHLY and CDR2 FYNNEI. The CDR3 loop spans 15 amino acids. CDR3 coding DNA: TGTGCCAGCAGTGGGGACAGGGGGCTTACAGATACGCAGTATTTT. The encoded protein is CASSGDRGLTDTQYF.

This sequence joins TRBV7-8 and TRBJ2-7; 8 positions agree with TRBD2. Per the germline V gene, CDR1 is SGHVS and CDR2 is FQNEAQ. The CDR3 runs to 15 residues. The V segment lost 5 bases and the J segment 2 bases; nucleotides outside the gene matches: 8. The CDR3 loop is CASSREGRGAYEQYF. CDR3 DNA: TGTGCCAGCAGCCGAGAAGGGCGGGGGGCCTACGAGCAGTACTTC. The full variable domain, in which reference TRBV7-8 and TRBJ2-7 provide the parts outside the CDR3, is GAGVSQSPRYKVAKRGQDVALRCDPISGHVSLFWYQQALGQGPEFLTYFQNEAQLDKSGLPSDRFFAERPEGSVSTLKIQRTQQEDSAVYLCASSREGRGAYEQYFGPGTRLTVT.

This sequence joins TRBV6-6 and TRBJ2-1, with TRBD2 identical over 7 bases. CDR3 length equals 16 residues. Germline CDR1 reads MNHNY; CDR2 reads SVGAGI (reference sequence). J gave up 4 bases and V 5 bases, and 11 bases lay outside the gene matches. This chain's CDR3 is CASSPRSSGFYNEQFF. The CDR3 DNA follows: TGTGCCAGCAGTCCTCGCTCTAGCGGCTTTTACAATGAGCAGTTCTTC.

This clone was recorded once. The chain is built from TRBV29-1 and TRBJ2-2, with 9 nucleotides matching TRBD1. Per the germline V gene, CDR1 is SQVTM and CDR2 is ANQGSEA. The CDR3 extends over 14 amino acids. V dropped 4 bases and J dropped 7; count of bases not matched to a gene: 7. The CDR3: CSVGGTGSGGELFF. CDR3 DNA: TGCAGCGTTGGAGGGACAGGGTCTGGCGGGGAGCTGTTTTTT.